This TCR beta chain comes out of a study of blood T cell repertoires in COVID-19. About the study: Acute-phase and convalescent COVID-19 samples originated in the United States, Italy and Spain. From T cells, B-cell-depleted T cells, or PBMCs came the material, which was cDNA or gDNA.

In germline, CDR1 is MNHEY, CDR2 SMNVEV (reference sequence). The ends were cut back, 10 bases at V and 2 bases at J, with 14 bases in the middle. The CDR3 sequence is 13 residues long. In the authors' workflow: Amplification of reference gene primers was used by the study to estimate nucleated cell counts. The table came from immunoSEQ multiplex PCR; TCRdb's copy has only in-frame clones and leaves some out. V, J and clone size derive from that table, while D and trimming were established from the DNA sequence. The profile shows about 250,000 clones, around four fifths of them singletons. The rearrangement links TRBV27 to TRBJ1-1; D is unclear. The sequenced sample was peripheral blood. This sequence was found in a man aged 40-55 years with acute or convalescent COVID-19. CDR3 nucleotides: TGTGCCACCTGGACGGGGTTCAACACTGAAGCTTTCTTT. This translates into CATWTGFNTEAFF.